A single sample gave rise to the 32 T cell receptor beta chains below, sequenced in a study of cytomegalovirus exposure and HLA in healthy donors. The data were produced by immunoSEQ multiplex PCR, yet TCRdb's version contains in-frame clones alone and is incomplete. The sample carries about 38,000 clones, approximately 95% recorded once. Material for sequencing was PBMCs. These receptor sequences come from a man younger than 35 in good health and CMV-seronegative.

The J gene is TRBJ1-2, the V gene TRBV2; D unclear. Trimming took off 5 bases at V and 7 bases at J, with 11 bases between the two ends. CDR1 is SNHLY and CDR2 is FYNNEI in the germline V gene. This CDR3 spans 12 amino acids. Here the CDR3 reads CASSLAPGGYTF. CDR3 nucleotide sequence: TGTGCCAGCAGTTTAGCACCGGGTGGCTACACCTTC.

The chain couples TRBV5-1 to TRBJ2-3, with D uncertain. CDR3 length equals 15 residues. CDR1 is SGHRS and CDR2 is YFSETQ in the germline V gene. Deletions cut 0 bases from V and 0 bases from J, with 8 bases between. The CDR3 here is CASSLDFTSTDTQYF. The CDR3 nucleotides read TGCGCCAGCAGCTTGGACTTTACTAGCACAGATACGCAGTATTTT.

Remarks on this clone: Other DNA sequences of this sample code for an identical CDR3. CDR3 protein: CASSIDLSTDTQYF. The CDR3 DNA follows: TGTGCCAGTAGTATTGATCTAAGCACAGATACGCAGTATTTT. This chain joins TRBV19 and TRBJ2-3; no reliable D call. Per germline, CDR1 LNHDA and CDR2 SQIVND (reference sequence). This CDR3 is built from 14 residues. V was cut by 3 bases and J by 0 bases, with 7 bases left in between.

This clone was seen once. This chain connects TRBV7-9 to TRBJ2-2, with D hard to call. The CDR3 is made up of 14 amino acids. The V and J ends lost 2 bases and 6 bases respectively, with 10 bases between them. CDR1 and CDR2 (germline): SEHNR, FQNEAQ (reference sequence). CDR3 amino acids: CASSLIPKPGELFF. In DNA form, the CDR3 reads TGTGCCAGCAGCTTAATCCCGAAGCCCGGGGAGCTGTTTTTT.

The rearrangement uses TRBV14 and TRBJ2-1, with TRBD2 matching 10 bases. The J segment lost 9 bases and the V segment lost 0 bases, leaving 8 bases of the junction unmatched. CDR1 and CDR2 from the germline V gene are SGHDN and FVKESK. The CDR3 runs to 16 residues. The DNA for the CDR3 is TGTGCCAGCAGCCAAGATCAGCTAGCGGGAGAAGTTGAGCAGTTCTTC. It encodes CASSQDQLAGEVEQFF.

This clone was seen a few times. V is TRBV5-8 and J is TRBJ2-1; D perhaps matches TRBD2 (5 bases). The CDR3 covers 12 residues. Germline V lookup: CDR1 SGHTS, CDR2 YDEGEE. Trimming removed 3 bases at V and 8 bases at J, with 9 bases between. CDR3 protein: CASSYEGDEQFF. In nucleotides, the CDR3 is TGTGCCAGCAGCTATGAGGGAGATGAGCAGTTCTTC.

The genes are TRBV5-1 and TRBJ2-2; 11 positions match TRBD2. After removal of 0 bases from V and 2 bases from J, the junction contained 3 bases not matched to a gene. In germline, CDR1 is SGHRS, CDR2 YFSETQ. There are 17 residues in the CDR3. Here the CDR3 reads CASSLATSGTNTGELFF. For the CDR3, the DNA is TGCGCCAGCAGCTTGGCGACTAGCGGGACCAACACCGGGGAGCTGTTTTTT.

The chain couples TRBV5-1 to TRBJ2-2; 10 bases match TRBD2. CDR1 and CDR2 (germline): SGHRS, YFSETQ. J was trimmed by 6 bases and V by 1 base; bases with no gene match: 3. This CDR3 comprises 15 residues. The CDR3 here is CASSLSGTSAGELFF. In DNA, the CDR3 is TGCGCCAGCAGCTTGAGTGGGACTAGCGCCGGGGAGCTGTTTTTT.

In nucleotides, the CDR3 is TGTGCCAGCAGTGAGCAGGGGGCGGTGGGTGGAAACACCATATATTTT. Translated: CASSEQGAVGGNTIYF. The J gene is TRBJ1-3, the V gene TRBV28, with 8 bases identical to TRBD1. The CDR3 is made up of 16 amino acids. From germline, CDR1 is MDHEN and CDR2 SYDVKM. V was pared by 5 bases and J by 3 bases, with 9 bases of the junction left unmatched.

J is TRBJ1-6 and V is TRBV2; tentatively, D is TRBD1 (6 bases). Germline CDR1 SNHLY, CDR2 FYNNEI. There are 17 residues in the CDR3. The V end lost 0 bases, the J end lost 9 bases, and 18 bases lay between the germline ends. Here the CDR3 reads CASSEALQGKWGSPLHF. Here the CDR3 DNA reads TGTGCCAGCAGTGAAGCCTTACAGGGCAAATGGGGTTCACCCCTCCACTTT.

The chain has TRBV6-6 and TRBJ1-3; the D gene is possibly TRBD1 (5 bases). In germline, CDR1 is MNHNY, CDR2 SVGAGI (reference sequence). V dropped 6 bases and J dropped 2 bases, with 17 bases sitting between them. There are 16 residues in the CDR3. CDR3 nucleotide sequence: TGTGCCAGCAGCCCCTCCCAGGGAAGGACTGGAAACACCATATATTTT. This encodes CASSPSQGRTGNTIYF.

The genes are TRBV7-6 and TRBJ2-1; 10 bases match TRBD2. The V gene end was trimmed by 4 bases and the J gene end by 3 bases; junction bases not matched to a gene: 3. This CDR3 spans 15 amino acids. From germline, CDR1 is SGHVS and CDR2 FNYEAQ. CDR3 sequence (DNA): TGTGCCAGCAGCTCGACTAGCGGGCTCTACAATGAGCAGTTCTTC. This codes for CASSSTSGLYNEQFF.

The V call is TRBV2, the J call TRBJ1-2, with D tentatively TRBD1 (6 bases). Germline loops: CDR1 SNHLY, CDR2 FYNNEI. This CDR3 has 12 amino acids. The V end lost 7 bases, the J end lost 8 bases, and 14 bases lay between the germline ends. CDR3 region: CASMPGEGGYTF. CDR3 DNA sequence: TGTGCCAGCATGCCAGGGGAGGGCGGCTACACCTTC. The entire variable domain, with the rest obtained from reference TRBV2 and TRBJ1-2, is as follows: EPEVTQTPSHQVTQMGQEVILRCVPISNHLYFYWYRQILGQKVEFLVSFYNNEISEKSEIFDDQFSVERPDGSNFTLKIRSTKLEDSAMYFCASMPGEGGYTFGSGTRLTVV.

The genes are TRBV7-9 and TRBJ2-1; 7 bases agree with TRBD1. CDR1 and CDR2 from the germline V gene are SEHNR and FQNEAQ (reference sequence). The CDR3 is 17 amino acids. J lost 7 bases, V lost 2 bases, and 14 bases had no gene match. The CDR3, as DNA: TGTGCCAGCAGCTTAACCCAAAAACCGGGACAGATAAATGAGCAGTTCTTC. The encoded protein is CASSLTQKPGQINEQFF.

The V and J genes are TRBV5-1 and TRBJ2-3; D perhaps matches TRBD2 (5 bases). The CDR3 extends over 15 amino acids. Germline V CDR1 and CDR2: SGHRS, YFSETQ. V lost 0 bases and J lost 0, with 8 bases in between. In DNA, the CDR3 is TGCGCCAGCAGCTTGGCAGCGGCTAGCACAGATACGCAGTATTTT. Protein sequence: CASSLAAASTDTQYF.

The chain links TRBV5-6 to TRBJ1-5, with D perhaps TRBD1 (5 bases). Germline V lookup: CDR1 SGHDT, CDR2 YYEEEE. CDR3 size: 14 residues. V shed 4 bases and J shed 5 bases, with 13 bases lying between them. CDR3 loop: CASSAGTGHQPQHF. For the CDR3, the DNA is TGTGCCAGCAGCGCGGGGACGGGGCATCAGCCCCAGCATTTT.

The chain couples TRBV7-3 to TRBJ2-7, with 9 bases that match TRBD1. The ends lost 3 bases at V and 3 bases at J; junction bases unmatched: 6. The CDR3 totals 15 residues. The germline V gene has CDR1 SGHTA and CDR2 FQGTGA. The CDR3 sequence is CASSFTDRGSYEQYF. For the CDR3, the DNA is TGTGCCAGCAGCTTCACGGACAGGGGCAGCTACGAGCAGTACTTC.

This clone was seen a single time. The chain combines TRBV6-1 with TRBJ1-2, with 7 bases aligning to TRBD1. The CDR3 is made up of 14 amino acids. The germline V gene encodes CDR1 MNHNS and CDR2 SASEGT. J was trimmed by 6 bases and V by 1 base; bases with no gene match: 5. The chain's CDR3 is CASSEDRGLDGYTF. In DNA, the CDR3 is TGTGCCAGCAGTGAAGACAGGGGCCTCGATGGCTACACCTTC.

V gene TRBV5-4 combines with J gene TRBJ1-2; D possibly corresponds to TRBD1 (6 bases). CDR3 length: 14 residues. The germline CDR1 and CDR2 sequences are SGHNT and YYREEE (reference sequence). Trimming removed 3 bases at V and 7 bases at J, with 16 bases between. CDR3 nucleotide sequence: TGTGCCAGCAGCTACCCACAGGGATTCGCTGGCTACACCTTC. This gives the protein CASSYPQGFAGYTF.

This rearrangement joins TRBV28 to TRBJ2-6, with a weak D call TRBD2 (6 bases). The CDR3 runs 16 residues. Trimming cost V 5 bases and J 2 bases, with 13 bases left between them. Germline V gives CDR1 MDHEN, CDR2 SYDVKM. The CDR3, as DNA: TGTGCCAGCAGTCCCGTGTGGGGGGCTGGGGCCAACGTCCTGACTTTC. Its translation is CASSPVWGAGANVLTF.

The CDR3 DNA reads as TGTGCCAGCAGCTTGGGGGGGACAGCCAACTATGGCTACACCTTC. This translates into CASSLGGTANYGYTF. The chain is built from TRBV5-6 and TRBJ1-2; the match to TRBD1 covers 7 bases. V dropped 0 bases and J dropped 2; count of bases not matched to a gene: 4. The CDR3 covers 15 residues. Germline V gene data show CDR1 as SGHDT and CDR2 as YYEEEE.

The rearrangement links TRBV19 to TRBJ2-1; 7 bases align to TRBD2. Germline trimming cut 1 base from V and 4 bases from J; bases unmatched to any gene: 7. The CDR3 consists of 16 residues. Germline CDR1 and CDR2: LNHDA and SQIVND (reference sequence). CDR3 residues: CASSIGGSIGYNEQFF. For the CDR3, the DNA is TGTGCCAGTAGTATAGGCGGGAGTATTGGGTACAATGAGCAGTTCTTC.

The chain is built from TRBV9 and TRBJ1-2; TRBD1 matches at 10 bases. Germline CDR1 reads SGDLS; CDR2 reads YYNGEE. J was trimmed by 5 bases and V by 2 bases; bases with no gene match: 6. The CDR3 runs to 15 residues. CDR3 protein: CASSVSGTGEYGYTF. The CDR3 DNA sequence: TGTGCCAGCAGCGTCTCGGGGACAGGGGAATATGGCTACACCTTC.

The chain is built from TRBV28 and TRBJ2-5, with a tentative D call TRBD1 (6 bases). The germline V gene has CDR1 MDHEN and CDR2 SYDVKM. There are 15 residues in the CDR3. Trimming cost V 4 bases and J 2 bases, with 14 bases left between them. CDR3 nucleotide sequence: TGTGCCAGCAGTTCCCTGGACAGCACTCAAGAGACCCAGTACTTC. This codes for CASSSLDSTQETQYF.

This chain connects TRBV6-1 to TRBJ2-3; 7 nucleotides match TRBD2. The V gene end was trimmed by 4 bases and the J gene end by 3 bases; junction bases not matched to a gene: 13. The CDR3 length is 17 residues. Germline CDR1 is MNHNS and CDR2 is SASEGT. The CDR3 sequence is CASSASRGGGLTDTQYF. Here the CDR3 DNA reads TGTGCCAGCAGTGCCTCCCGTGGGGGGGGACTTACAGATACGCAGTATTTT.

The genes are TRBV27 and TRBJ2-2; D is possibly TRBD2 (6 bases). This CDR3 region has 14 residues. Trimming left V 3 bases short and J 6 bases short, with 11 bases between. Germline V CDR1 and CDR2: MNHEY, SMNVEV (reference sequence). The CDR3 loop reads CASSFGGLSGELFF. The DNA for the CDR3 is TGTGCCAGCAGTTTTGGAGGGCTCTCCGGGGAGCTGTTTTTT.

The V gene is TRBV19, the J gene TRBJ1-1, with D hard to call. This CDR3 is 16 amino acids long. Germline values: CDR1 LNHDA, CDR2 SQIVND (reference sequence). The V end was cut by 4 bases, the J end by 0 bases, with 15 bases between. DNA for the CDR3: TGTGCCAGTAGTACTGGCTTCGGGGTGCTGAACACTGAAGCTTTCTTT. This codes for CASSTGFGVLNTEAFF.

This sequence joins TRBV19 and TRBJ1-1, with 9 bases that match TRBD1. Germline V gene lookup returns CDR1 LNHDA and CDR2 SQIVND (reference sequence). V trimming: 3 bases; J trimming: 1 base; junction bases outside the gene matches: 3. CDR3 length equals 15 residues. CDR3 sequence reads: CASSIGTGKNTEAFF. The CDR3 region has the DNA TGTGCCAGTAGTATTGGGACAGGGAAGAACACTGAAGCTTTCTTT.

The chain uses TRBV18 and TRBJ1-5, with 7 bases aligning to TRBD1. The germline V gene encodes CDR1 KGHSH and CDR2 LQKENI. The trim removed 3 bases at V and 2 bases at J, leaving 10 bases unmatched. This CDR3 has 17 amino acids. CDR3 in amino acids: CASSPAKTGAGNQPQHF. The CDR3 bases are TGTGCCAGCTCACCGGCTAAAACAGGGGCGGGCAATCAGCCCCAGCATTTT.

The CDR3 spells CASSSVEPGGMEEQFF. DNA of the CDR3: TGTGCCAGCAGCTCCGTCGAGCCGGGGGGTATGGAAGAGCAGTTCTTC. J is TRBJ2-1 and V is TRBV11-2, with TRBD2 matching over 7 bases. With 4 bases clipped from V and 10 bases from J, the junction kept 16 bases outside the gene matches. The CDR3 extends over 16 amino acids. From germline, CDR1 is SGHAT and CDR2 FQNNGV.

J is TRBJ1-2 and V is TRBV10-3; 9 bases agree with TRBD1. J gave up 5 bases and V 2 bases, and 9 bases lay outside the gene matches. From germline, CDR1 is ENHRY and CDR2 SYGVKD. This CDR3 has 16 residues. This chain's CDR3 is CAISEGDRANQYGYTF. CDR3 in DNA: TGTGCCATCAGTGAGGGGGACAGGGCCAACCAATATGGCTACACCTTC.

This chain uses TRBV6-1 with TRBJ1-2; unclear D gene. This CDR3 spans 14 amino acids. Germline V gene lookup returns CDR1 MNHNS and CDR2 SASEGT. V was pared by 3 bases and J by 0 bases, with 8 bases between. CDR3 nucleotides: TGTGCCAGCAGTGACTTCACAGCTAACTATGGCTACACCTTC. Amino acid sequence: CASSDFTANYGYTF.